This TCR beta chain was documented in a study of Ad26.COV2.S vaccination and SARS-CoV-2 variants. As for treatment: roughly 20 received Ad26.COV2.S at low or high dose, single or two shots; about 5 received placebo; per-sample allocation not given. Sample collection was performed on day 63 after the first vaccine or placebo injection. Repertoires were generated with immunoSEQ multiplex PCR, while TCRdb's copy carries only in-frame clones and drops some. The data contain about 350,000 clones, around 88% of them singletons. The J segment lost 5 bases and the V segment lost 6 bases, leaving 5 bases of the junction unmatched. Germline V gene lookup returns CDR1 SGHTA and CDR2 FQGTGA. There are 14 residues in the CDR3.

The chain is built from TRBV7-3 and TRBJ2-2; 8 bases align to TRBD2. The receptor comes from a person between 18 and 60 years old who received the Ad26.COV2.S COVID-19 vaccine or a placebo. The specimen comprised peripheral blood, sampled in a trial of Ad26.COV2.S vaccine versus placebo. The CDR3 nucleotides are TGTGCCAGCAGTTTGGCTAGCGGGACCGGGGAGCTGTTTTTT. Its protein is CASSLASGTGELFF.